The T cell receptor (beta chain) described here comes from a study of blood T cell repertoires in COVID-19. Study-level information: Acute-phase and convalescent COVID-19 samples originated in the United States, Italy and Spain. Nucleic acid was either cDNA or gDNA, and it came from T cells, B-cell-depleted T cells, or PBMCs.

Per the authors' pipeline: Cell counts per sample came from amplifying reference gene primers. Assay: immunoSEQ multiplex PCR; the TCRdb copy retains only in-frame clones and omits some. The V and J calls and clone size come from that table; D and trimming were worked out from the DNA. The table lists some 90,000 clones, 65% to 85% of them singletons. This clone counts as medium-sized (0.01 to 0.1%). Trimming pared 3 bases from V and 0 bases from J, leaving 9 bases between. Germline CDR1 is DFQATT and CDR2 is SNEGSKA (reference sequence). The CDR3 contains 14 residues. The chain carries TRBV20-1 and TRBJ1-5; no clear D. The receptor comes from a man between 60 and 75 years old with acute or convalescent COVID-19. The material sequenced was peripheral blood. The CDR3 loop is CSASLRASNQPQHF. CDR3 DNA: TGCAGTGCTAGTCTGAGAGCTAGCAATCAGCCCCAGCATTTT.